This T cell receptor (beta chain) was obtained from a study of blood T cell repertoires in COVID-19. Here immunoSEQ multiplex PCR was the method, and the copy in TCRdb shows in-frame clones only, minus some. The repertoire has 90,000 to 110,000 clones, nearly 85% of them found once; the top ten carry 6.6%. V shed 2 bases and J shed 1 base, with 6 bases lying between them. Germline CDR1 is SGHDT and CDR2 is YYEEEE. The CDR3 is 13 amino acids. The chain couples TRBV5-6 to TRBJ1-1, with D maybe TRBD1 (5 bases). This receptor was identified in a woman aged 50 to 65 with acute or convalescent COVID-19. Material: peripheral blood. The CDR3: CASSFRANTEAFF. In DNA form, the CDR3 reads TGTGCCAGCAGCTTCAGGGCGAACACTGAAGCTTTCTTT.